This T cell receptor beta chain comes out of a study of blood T cell repertoires in COVID-19. Looked up from germline, CDR1 is LNHDA and CDR2 is SQIVND (reference sequence). Trimming took off 0 bases at V and 4 bases at J, with 12 bases between the two ends. The CDR3 totals 15 residues. Profiling relied on immunoSEQ multiplex PCR, and the TCRdb table lists in-frame clones only, not all of them. The sample lists about 430,000 clones; 85% to 90% were seen once. The material sequenced was peripheral blood. V gene TRBV19 combines with J gene TRBJ1-2; D is possibly TRBD1 (6 bases). This receptor was taken from a young man with COVID-19, enrolled during active disease. The CDR3 protein is CASSIDHRERYGYTF. CDR3 bases: TGTGCCAGTAGTATAGACCACAGGGAACGCTATGGCTACACCTTC.